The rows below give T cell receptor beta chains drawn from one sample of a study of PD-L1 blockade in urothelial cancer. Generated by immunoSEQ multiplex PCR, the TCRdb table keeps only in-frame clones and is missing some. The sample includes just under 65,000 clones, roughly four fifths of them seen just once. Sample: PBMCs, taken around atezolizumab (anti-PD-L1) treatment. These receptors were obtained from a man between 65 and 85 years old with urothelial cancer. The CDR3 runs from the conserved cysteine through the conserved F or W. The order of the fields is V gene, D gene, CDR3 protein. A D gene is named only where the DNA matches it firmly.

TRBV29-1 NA CSVERSGTGDEQFF
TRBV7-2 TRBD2 CASSLERDYNEQFF
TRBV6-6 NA CASSYGGSLGETQYF
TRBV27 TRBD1 CASRVTGNYYGYTF
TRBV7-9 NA CASSLATGEVYEQYF
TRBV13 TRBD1 CASSIRTGDTEAFF
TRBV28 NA CASGGLSRPEQYF
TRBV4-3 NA CASSQEPGFGNTIYF
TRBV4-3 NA CASSQDWRQPGNTIYF
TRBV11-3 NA CASSFTGVTQETQYF
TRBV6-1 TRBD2 CASSARGDYEQYF
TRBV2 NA CASSEATTGRLGYGYTF
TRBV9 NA CASSVGGSMNTEAFF
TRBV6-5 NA CASSQGIGYTF
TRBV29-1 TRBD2 CSVEDLSGLASYEQYF
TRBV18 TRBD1 CASSPQTGGGYEQYF
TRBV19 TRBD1 CASSTYSSLRGSSYEQYF
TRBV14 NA CASSSTGQFSYEQYF
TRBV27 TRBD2 CASSRGLAGYEQYF
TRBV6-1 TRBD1 CASSRTGEAFF
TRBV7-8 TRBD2 CASSLGGTSGRRGTDTQYF
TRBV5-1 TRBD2 CASSLMAGGSGANVLTF
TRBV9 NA CASSPSLAETYEQYF
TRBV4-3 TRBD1 CASSQGVGGSQAFF
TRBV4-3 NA CASSQAWASDNEQFF
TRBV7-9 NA CASSLVSDYGYTF
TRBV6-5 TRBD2 CASGGRAAYEQYF
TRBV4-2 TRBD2 CASSQAGGSLYEQYF
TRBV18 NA CASSSGHQETQYF
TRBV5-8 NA CASSILPGGRGEETQYF
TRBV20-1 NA CSYREMYGYTF
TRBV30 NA CAWSPLLGTEAFF
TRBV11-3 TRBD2 CASSLTSGSYNEQFF
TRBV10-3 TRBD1 CAIGGGTGGSYEQYF
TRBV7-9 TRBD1 CASSPRPGTGSEQYF
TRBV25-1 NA CASRWAGDTDTQYF
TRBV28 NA CASSLAPLYGYTF